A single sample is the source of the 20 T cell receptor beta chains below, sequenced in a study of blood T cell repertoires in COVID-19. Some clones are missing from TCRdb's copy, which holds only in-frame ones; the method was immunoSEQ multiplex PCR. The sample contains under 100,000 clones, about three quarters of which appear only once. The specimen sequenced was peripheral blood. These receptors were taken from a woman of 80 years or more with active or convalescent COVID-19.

CDR3 residues: CASSTTGTAYEQYF. The CDR3 DNA follows: TGTGCCAGTAGTACCACCGGGACAGCCTACGAGCAGTACTTC. The chain combines TRBV19 with TRBJ2-7, with 7 bases that match TRBD1. This CDR3 is built from 14 residues. J was trimmed by 2 bases and V by 4 bases; bases with no gene match: 5. Germline CDR1 and CDR2: LNHDA and SQIVND (reference sequence).

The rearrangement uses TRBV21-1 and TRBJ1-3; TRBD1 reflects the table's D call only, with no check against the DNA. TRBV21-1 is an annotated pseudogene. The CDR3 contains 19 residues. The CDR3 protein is CASSKQGTGEVLVGNTIYF. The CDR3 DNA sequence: TGTGCCAGCAGCAAACAGGGGACAGGTGAGGTTCTGGTTGGAAACACCATATATTTT.

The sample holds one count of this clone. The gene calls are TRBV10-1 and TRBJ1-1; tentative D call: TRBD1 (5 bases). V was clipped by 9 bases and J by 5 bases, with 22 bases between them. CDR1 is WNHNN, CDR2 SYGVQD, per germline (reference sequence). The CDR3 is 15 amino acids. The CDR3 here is CARTGMGGRGTEAFF. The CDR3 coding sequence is TGCGCCAGGACCGGTATGGGAGGGAGGGGAACTGAAGCTTTCTTT.

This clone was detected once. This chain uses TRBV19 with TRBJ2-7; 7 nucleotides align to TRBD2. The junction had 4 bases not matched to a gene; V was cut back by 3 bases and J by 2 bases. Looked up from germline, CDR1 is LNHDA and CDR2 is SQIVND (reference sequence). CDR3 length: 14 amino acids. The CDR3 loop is CASSIVGGTYEQYF. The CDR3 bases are TGTGCCAGTAGTATCGTCGGGGGGACCTACGAGCAGTACTTC.

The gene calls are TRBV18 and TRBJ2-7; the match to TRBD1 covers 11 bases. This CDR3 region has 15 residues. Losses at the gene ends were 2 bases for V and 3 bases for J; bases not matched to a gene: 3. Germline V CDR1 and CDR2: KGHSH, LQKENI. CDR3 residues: CASSPTGTGGYEQYF. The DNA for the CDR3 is TGTGCCAGCTCACCAACCGGGACAGGGGGCTACGAGCAGTACTTC.

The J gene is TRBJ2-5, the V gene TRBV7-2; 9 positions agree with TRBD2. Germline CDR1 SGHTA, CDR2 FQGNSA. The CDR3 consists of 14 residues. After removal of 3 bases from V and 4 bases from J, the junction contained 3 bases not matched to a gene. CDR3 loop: CASSFPTSGETQYF. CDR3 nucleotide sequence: TGTGCCAGCAGCTTCCCGACTAGCGGAGAGACCCAGTACTTC. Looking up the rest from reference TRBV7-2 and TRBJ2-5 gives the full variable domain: GAGVSQSPSNKVTEKGKDVELRCDPISGHTALYWYRQSLGQGLEFLIYFQGNSAPDKSGLPSDRFSAERTGGSVSTLTIQRTQQEDSAVYLCASSFPTSGETQYFGPGTRLLVL.

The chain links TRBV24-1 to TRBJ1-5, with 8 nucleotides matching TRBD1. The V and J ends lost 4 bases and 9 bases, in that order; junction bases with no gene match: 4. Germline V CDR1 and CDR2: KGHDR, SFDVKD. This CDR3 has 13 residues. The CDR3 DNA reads TGTGCCACCAGTGACATCACAGGGGGGCCCCAGCATTTT. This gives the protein CATSDITGGPQHF.

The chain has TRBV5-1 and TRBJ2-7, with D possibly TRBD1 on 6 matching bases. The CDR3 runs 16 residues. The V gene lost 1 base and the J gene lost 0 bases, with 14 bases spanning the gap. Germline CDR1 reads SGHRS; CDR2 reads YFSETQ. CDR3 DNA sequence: TGCGCCAGCAGCTTGTCAGGGGTAGGGGGCTCCTACGAGCAGTACTTC. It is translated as CASSLSGVGGSYEQYF. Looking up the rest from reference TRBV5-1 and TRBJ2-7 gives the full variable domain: KAGVTQTPRYLIKTRGQQVTLSCSPISGHRSVSWYQQTPGQGLQFLFEYFSETQRNKGNFPGRFSGRQFSNSRSEMNVSTLELGDSALYLCASSLSGVGGSYEQYFGPGTRLTVT.

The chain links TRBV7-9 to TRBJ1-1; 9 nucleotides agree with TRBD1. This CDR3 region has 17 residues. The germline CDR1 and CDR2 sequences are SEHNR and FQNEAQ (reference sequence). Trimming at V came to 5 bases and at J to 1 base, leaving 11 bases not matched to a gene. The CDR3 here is CASSRGTGQVGNTEAFF. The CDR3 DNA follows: TGTGCCAGCAGCAGAGGGACAGGGCAAGTGGGGAACACTGAAGCTTTCTTT.

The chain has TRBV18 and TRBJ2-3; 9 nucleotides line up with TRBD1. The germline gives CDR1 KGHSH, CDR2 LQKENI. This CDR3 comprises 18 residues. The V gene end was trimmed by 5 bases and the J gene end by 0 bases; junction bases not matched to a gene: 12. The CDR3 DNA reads TGTGCCAGCTCATCTCGACGGGACAGGGAGGCGAGCACAGATACGCAGTATTTT. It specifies CASSSRRDREASTDTQYF.

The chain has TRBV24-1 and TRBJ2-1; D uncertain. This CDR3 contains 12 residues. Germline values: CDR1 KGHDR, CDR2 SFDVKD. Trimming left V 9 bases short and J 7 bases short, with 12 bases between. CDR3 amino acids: CATGSLVNEQFF. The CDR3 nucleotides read TGTGCCACCGGTAGCCTCGTTAATGAGCAGTTCTTC.

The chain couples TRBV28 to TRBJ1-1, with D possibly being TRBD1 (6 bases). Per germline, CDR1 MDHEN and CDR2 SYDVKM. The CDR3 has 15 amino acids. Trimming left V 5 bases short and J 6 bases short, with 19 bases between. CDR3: CASSPRGRGSSEAFF. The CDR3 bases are TGTGCCAGCAGTCCCCGGGGGAGGGGGTCATCTGAAGCTTTCTTT.

CDR3 loop: CASAPGGVETQYF. The CDR3, as DNA: TGTGCTAGTGCCCCTGGGGGGGTGGAGACCCAGTACTTC. The chain joins TRBV12-5 to TRBJ2-5; 7 bases map to TRBD2. The CDR3 length is 13 residues. Germline CDR1 is LGHNT and CDR2 is FRNRAP. V trimming: 7 bases; J trimming: 5 bases; junction bases outside the gene matches: 7.

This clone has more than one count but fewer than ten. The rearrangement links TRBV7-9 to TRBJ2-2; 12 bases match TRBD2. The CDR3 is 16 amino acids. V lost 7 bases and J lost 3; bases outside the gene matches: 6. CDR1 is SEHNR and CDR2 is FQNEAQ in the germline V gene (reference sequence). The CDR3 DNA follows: TGTGCCAGCACCAAGTGGACTAGCGGGGACACCGGGGAGCTGTTTTTT. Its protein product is CASTKWTSGDTGELFF.

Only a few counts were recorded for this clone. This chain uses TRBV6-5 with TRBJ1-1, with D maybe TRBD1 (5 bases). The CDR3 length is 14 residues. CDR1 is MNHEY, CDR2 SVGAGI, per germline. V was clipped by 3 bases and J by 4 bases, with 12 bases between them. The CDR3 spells CASSYSRVSTEAFF. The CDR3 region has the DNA TGTGCCAGCAGTTATTCCAGGGTGAGCACTGAAGCTTTCTTT.

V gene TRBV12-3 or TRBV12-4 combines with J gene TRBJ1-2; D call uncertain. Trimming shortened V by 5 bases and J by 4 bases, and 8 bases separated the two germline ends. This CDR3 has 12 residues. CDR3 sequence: CASSPRPYGYTF. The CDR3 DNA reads TGTGCCAGCAGTCCGAGGCCCTATGGCTACACCTTC.

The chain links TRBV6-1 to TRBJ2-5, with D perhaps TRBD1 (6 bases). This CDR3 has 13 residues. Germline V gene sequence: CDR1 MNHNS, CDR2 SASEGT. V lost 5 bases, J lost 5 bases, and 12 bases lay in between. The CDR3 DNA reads TGTGCCAGCAGTCCGACAGGCTTCGAGACCCAGTACTTC. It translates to CASSPTGFETQYF.

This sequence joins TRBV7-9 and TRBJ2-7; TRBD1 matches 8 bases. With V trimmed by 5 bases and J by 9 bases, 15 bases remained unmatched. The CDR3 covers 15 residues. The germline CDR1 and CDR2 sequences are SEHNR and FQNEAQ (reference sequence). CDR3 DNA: TGTGCCAGCAGCACCACCGGACAGGGCGCGATGGGGCAGTACTTC. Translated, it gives CASSTTGQGAMGQYF.

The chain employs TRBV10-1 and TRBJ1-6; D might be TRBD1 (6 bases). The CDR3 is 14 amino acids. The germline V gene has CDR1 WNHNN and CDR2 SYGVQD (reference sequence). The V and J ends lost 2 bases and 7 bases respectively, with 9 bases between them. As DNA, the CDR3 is TGCGCCAGCAGTGAGGAGGGGGTCAATTCACCCCTCCACTTT. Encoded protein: CASSEEGVNSPLHF.

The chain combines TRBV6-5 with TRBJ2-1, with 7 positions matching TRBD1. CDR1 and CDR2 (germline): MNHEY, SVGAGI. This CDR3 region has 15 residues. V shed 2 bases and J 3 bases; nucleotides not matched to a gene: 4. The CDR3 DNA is TGTGCCAGCAGTTACCCGGGACAGATCTACAATGAGCAGTTCTTC. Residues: CASSYPGQIYNEQFF.